This T cell receptor beta chain appears in the sequencing data of a study of OX40 agonist ivuxolimab in advanced cancers. Sequenced by immunoSEQ multiplex PCR; TCRdb stores in-frame clones only, minus some. Of 75,000 to 95,000 clones in the sample, about 89% were seen once. Germline values: CDR1 MDHEN, CDR2 SYDVKM. Deletions cut 5 bases from V and 5 bases from J, with 11 bases between. The CDR3 is 13 amino acids. Sequences were derived from CD4+ or CD8+ T cells sorted from blood, sampled in a trial of the OX40 agonist ivuxolimab. The chain links TRBV28 to TRBJ2-3; D is unclear. This receptor was taken from an adult with an advanced solid tumor such as melanoma, head and neck, liver or kidney cancer. In nucleotides, the CDR3 is TGTGCCAGCAGTCCCCCGAGAGGAGATACGCAGTATTTT. Protein: CASSPPRGDTQYF.